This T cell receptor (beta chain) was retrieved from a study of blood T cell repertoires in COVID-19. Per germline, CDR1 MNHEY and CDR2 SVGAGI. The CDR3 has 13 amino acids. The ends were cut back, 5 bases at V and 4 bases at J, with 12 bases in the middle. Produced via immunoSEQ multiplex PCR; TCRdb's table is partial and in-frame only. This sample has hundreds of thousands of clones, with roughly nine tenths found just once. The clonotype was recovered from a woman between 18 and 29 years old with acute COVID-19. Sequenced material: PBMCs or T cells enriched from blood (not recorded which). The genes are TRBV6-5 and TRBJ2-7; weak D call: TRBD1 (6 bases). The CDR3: CASSQTDRYEQYF. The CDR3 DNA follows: TGTGCCAGCAGTCAAACAGACAGGTACGAGCAGTACTTC.